The next 5 T cell receptor beta chains were all read from a single sample in a study of blood T cell repertoires in COVID-19 (dated by TCRdb to 2020 to 2022). The library was generated by the immunoSEQ multiplex PCR assay. TCRdb carries this immuneACCESS record with in-frame sequences only. Its versions omit some clonotypes, under half of them owing to an unresolved V gene in the studies checked, with the rest unexplained. Across this sample there are roughly 81,000 clones, with approximately 86% seen only once. The ten biggest clones cover roughly 5.4% of the sample. What was sequenced was peripheral blood. The source of these receptors is a man aged 35 to 55 with acute or convalescent COVID-19.

The rearrangement uses TRBV6-6 and TRBJ1-1; 9 bases line up with TRBD1. After removal of 2 bases from V and 1 base from J, the junction contained 2 bases not matched to a gene. CDR1 is MNHNY, CDR2 SVGAGI, per germline (reference sequence). The CDR3 is 15 residues long. CDR3 in amino acids: CASSYGGQGNTEAFF. CDR3 bases: TGTGCCAGCAGTTACGGGGGACAGGGGAACACTGAAGCTTTCTTT.

The chain combines TRBV7-3 with TRBJ1-1, with D unresolved. This CDR3 has 13 amino acids. Per the germline V gene, CDR1 is SGHTA and CDR2 is FQGTGA. Trimming removed 3 bases from V and 1 base from J, with 6 bases in between. The CDR3 sequence: CASSFRQNTEAFF. Written as DNA, the CDR3 is TGTGCCAGCAGCTTTAGACAGAACACTGAAGCTTTCTTT.

This chain connects TRBV27 to TRBJ1-3; a possible D gene is TRBD1 (6 bases). Trimming took off 5 bases at V and 4 bases at J, with 15 bases between the two ends. This CDR3 is 15 amino acids long. Looked up from germline, CDR1 is MNHEY and CDR2 is SMNVEV (reference sequence). The DNA for the CDR3 is TGTGCCAGCAGTCCCCGCGGGGGCAGGGGAAACACCATATATTTT. This encodes CASSPRGGRGNTIYF.

The chain employs TRBV5-6 and TRBJ1-5; 7 positions agree with TRBD1. The CDR3 length is 17 residues. Germline-derived CDR1 and CDR2 are SGHDT and YYEEEE. The trim removed 0 bases at V and 6 bases at J, leaving 12 bases unmatched. For the CDR3, the DNA is TGTGCCAGCAGCTTGGGGGGAAGACAGGGTAATTTTCAGCCCCAGCATTTT. Its protein product is CASSLGGRQGNFQPQHF.

The V gene is TRBV19, the J gene TRBJ1-4; perhaps TRBD1 as D (5 bases). The germline V gene encodes CDR1 LNHDA and CDR2 SQIVND (reference sequence). V dropped 5 bases and J dropped 7 bases, with 17 bases sitting between them. The CDR3 consists of 15 residues. CDR3 DNA sequence: TGTGCCAGTAGTTCCTCAGGGACTACTTCTGAAAAACTGTTTTTT. As protein: CASSSSGTTSEKLFF. Complete variable domain (other parts from reference TRBV19 and TRBJ1-4): DGGITQSPKYLFRKEGQNVTLSCEQNLNHDAMYWYRQDPGQGLRLIYYSQIVNDFQKGDIAEGYSVSREKKESFPLTVTSAQKNPTAFYLCASSSSGTTSEKLFFGSGTQLSVL.